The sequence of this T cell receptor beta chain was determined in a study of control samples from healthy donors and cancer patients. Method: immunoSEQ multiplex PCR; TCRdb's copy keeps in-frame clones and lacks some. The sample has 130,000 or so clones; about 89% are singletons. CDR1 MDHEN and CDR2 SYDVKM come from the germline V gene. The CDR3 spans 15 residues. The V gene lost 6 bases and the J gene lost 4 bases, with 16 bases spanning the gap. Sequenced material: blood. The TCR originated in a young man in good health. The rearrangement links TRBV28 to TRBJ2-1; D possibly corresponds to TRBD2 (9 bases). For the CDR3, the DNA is TGTGCCAGCAGCGACAGGGGACTAGCTTACAATGAGCAGTTCTTC. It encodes CASSDRGLAYNEQFF. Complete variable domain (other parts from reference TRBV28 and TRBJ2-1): DVKVTQSSRYLVKRTGEKVFLECVQDMDHENMFWYRQDPGLGLRLIYFSYDVKMKEKGDIPEGYSVSREKKERFSLILESASTNQTSMYLCASSDRGLAYNEQFFGPGTRLTVL.